This T cell receptor beta chain was sequenced in a study of T-cell memory formation after mild COVID-19. Study-wide background: Largely donor-specific sequence clusters came from two donors.

The germline V gene encodes CDR1 LGHDT and CDR2 YNNKEL (reference sequence). The CDR3 has 15 residues. V lost 2 bases and J 0 bases, leaving 10 bases between the germline ends. It was 5'RACE with constant-segment primers that produced the TCR alpha and TCR beta cDNA libraries, which carried sample barcodes and UMIs. MiXCR, applied by TCRdb to the 5' RACE reads, yields one record per CDR3 protein. The sample has around 310,000 distinct CDR3 sequences, roughly 13% seen once. The chain couples TRBV3-1 to TRBJ2-5; D uncertain. Source material: PBMCs or a T cell subset sorted from them (not recorded which). The TCR originated in a man aged 18 to 29 who had mild COVID-19 (a few samples of this study predate the infection). Cell type and time point are not known. The CDR3 loop reads CASSQIGSDQETQYF. Written as DNA, the CDR3 is TGTGCCAGCAGCCAAATCGGCAGTGACCAAGAGACCCAGTACTTC.